Reported below is one T cell receptor (beta chain). Its matching antigen is unknown. Mismatch with germline at one junction end may stem from a read error. People who had autoimmune disease history or systemic immunosuppression were excluded. Peripheral blood came from all dose cohorts at three timepoints. TCRdb's copy holds only in-frame clones and misses some; the assay was immunoSEQ multiplex PCR. This table holds more than 60,000 clones, 70% to 90% found once. The source of the sample is a study of OX40 agonist ivuxolimab in advanced cancers. Germline V gene sequence: CDR1 SSHAT, CDR2 FNYEAQ (reference sequence). The CDR3 totals 15 residues. Study-wide points: The average count of expanded clones was higher among CD8+ T cells than among CD4+.

Sequences were derived from CD4+ or CD8+ T cells sorted from blood, sampled in a trial of the OX40 agonist ivuxolimab. This chain joins TRBV7-7 and TRBJ1-4; D may be TRBD1 (5 bases). This TCR derives from an adult with an advanced solid tumor such as melanoma, head and neck, liver or kidney cancer. In DNA, the CDR3 is TGTGCTAGCAGCTTAGGGGCATCTAATAATGAAAAACTGTTTTTT. Amino acid sequence: CASSLGASNNEKLFF.